These 30 T cell receptor beta chains share one sample of origin, sequenced in a study of blood T cells in healthy people across ages. A sample-barcoded 5' primer and a J-beta primer mix were used in a second PCR of roughly 6 to 12 cycles. TCRdb recomputed calls from the 5' RACE reads with MiXCR, one row per CDR3 protein. The sample includes about 1.6 million distinct CDR3 sequences, about 35% of them seen just once. Input material: blood. The receptors derive from a woman aged 25 to 39 in good health.

The rearrangement links TRBV20-1 to TRBJ2-5, with 8 bases fitting TRBD1. With 7 bases clipped from V and 3 bases from J, the junction kept 7 bases outside the gene matches. CDR1 is DFQATT and CDR2 is SNEGSKA in the germline V gene (reference sequence). The length of the CDR3 is 13 residues. The CDR3 spells CSVPVDREETQYF. For the CDR3, the DNA is TGCAGTGTCCCGGTGGACAGGGAAGAGACCCAGTACTTC.

This clonotype was counted between two and nine times. The chain is built from TRBV10-2 and TRBJ2-3; 8 bases match TRBD1. The CDR3 is made up of 16 amino acids. V was clipped by 3 bases and J by 3 bases; unmatched bases: 8. Looked up from germline, CDR1 is WSHSY and CDR2 is SAAADI. CDR3 sequence: CASSDETGAITDTQYF. CDR3 nucleotide sequence: TGCGCCAGCAGTGACGAGACAGGGGCTATAACAGATACGCAGTATTTT.

V gene TRBV20-1 combines with J gene TRBJ2-7; 8 bases line up with TRBD2. The CDR3 runs 14 residues. Losses at the gene ends were 3 bases for V and 6 bases for J; bases not matched to a gene: 10. Germline CDR1 and CDR2: DFQATT and SNEGSKA (reference sequence). The CDR3 DNA reads as TGCAGTGCTAGTCGAGCGGGAGTTTGTTTCGAGCAGTACTTC. As protein: CSASRAGVCFEQYF.

This sequence joins TRBV5-1 and TRBJ1-4; TRBD1 matches at 8 bases. V shed 4 bases, J shed 8 bases, and the junction held 10 bases outside the gene matches. CDR1 and CDR2 (germline): SGHRS, YFSETQ. The CDR3 loop spans 15 amino acids. In nucleotides, the CDR3 is TGCGCCAGCAGCACCGGACAGGGCTCGCCGGAAAAACTGTTTTTT. This encodes CASSTGQGSPEKLFF.

Concerning this clonotype itself: Its ends do not fully match the called genes, so a read error is possible. This sequence joins TRBV19 and TRBJ2-5, with D perhaps TRBD1 (6 bases). From germline, CDR1 is LNHDA and CDR2 SQIVND (reference sequence). This CDR3 is built from 14 residues. In DNA, the CDR3 is TGTGCCGGTAGTACCGACAGGCCTGTAGAGACCCAGTACTTC. Its translation: CAGSTDRPVETQYF. Together with reference TRBV19 and TRBJ2-5, the CDR3 gives the full variable domain: DGGITQSPKYLFRKEGQNVTLSCEQNLNHDAMYWYRQDPGQGLRLIYYSQIVNDFQKGDIAEGYSVSREKKESFPLTVTSAQKNPTAFYLCAGSTDRPVETQYFGPGTRLLVL.

This chain joins TRBV2 and TRBJ2-7; D gene ambiguous. Between the trimmed V and J ends, which lost 1 base and 11 bases, there was a span of 9 bases. The CDR3 consists of 11 residues. Germline V CDR1 and CDR2: SNHLY, FYNNEI. CDR3 protein: CASSEEAEEYF. The CDR3 coding sequence is TGTGCCAGCAGTGAAGAGGCAGAGGAGTACTTC.

This clonotype was found a few times. The J gene is TRBJ2-7, the V gene TRBV4-1, with a tentative D call TRBD2 (6 bases). Trimming cost V 2 bases and J 0 bases, with 8 bases left between them. Looked up from germline, CDR1 is MGHRA and CDR2 is YSYEKL. The length of the CDR3 is 14 residues. The CDR3 sequence: CASSQRGFSYEQYF. The CDR3 nucleotides read TGCGCCAGCAGCCAACGGGGGTTCTCCTACGAGCAGTACTTC.

The chain combines TRBV7-2 with TRBJ2-7; 10 positions agree with TRBD2. CDR1 is SGHTA and CDR2 is FQGNSA in the germline V gene. V shed 2 bases and J 6 bases; nucleotides not matched to a gene: 16. This CDR3 region has 18 residues. CDR3 amino acids: CASSLYHPVLAGGGEQYF. CDR3 DNA sequence: TGTGCCAGCAGCTTATACCACCCGGTATTAGCGGGGGGTGGCGAGCAGTACTTC.

The table lists this clonotype with many counts. V gene TRBV10-3 combines with J gene TRBJ2-7; possible D gene TRBD1, 7 bases. Germline CDR1 is ENHRY and CDR2 is SYGVKD. The CDR3 totals 16 residues. V lost 5 bases to trimming and J lost 6 bases, with 23 bases between them. CDR3 residues: CAISPGQGGAKSEQYF. CDR3 nucleotides: TGTGCCATCAGTCCAGGGCAGGGGGGCGCGAAATCCGAGCAGTACTTC.

V gene TRBV6-2 or TRBV6-3 combines with J gene TRBJ2-4, with D unclear. The DNA matches TRBJ2-7 better at its end, which makes the J call doubtful. The germline CDR1 and CDR2 sequences are MNHEY and SVGEGT. CDR3 length: 12 amino acids. The CDR3 reads CASSPVGIEQYF. In DNA, the CDR3 is TGTGCCAGCAGCCCGGTGGGAATCGAGCAGTACTTC.

In this sample, this clonotype turned up many times. This chain connects TRBV5-5 to TRBJ2-5; D might be TRBD2 (6 bases). Trimming stripped 0 bases from V and 2 bases from J, with 11 bases between. The CDR3 covers 15 residues. CDR1 is SGHKS and CDR2 is YYEKEE in the germline V gene (reference sequence). CDR3 region: CASSLALAFQETQYF. CDR3 in DNA: TGTGCCAGCAGCTTGGCTCTAGCGTTTCAAGAGACCCAGTACTTC.

This chain joins TRBV10-3 and TRBJ1-4; D ambiguous. Trimming left V 0 bases short and J 7 bases short, with 6 bases between. Germline CDR1 reads ENHRY; CDR2 reads SYGVKD. The CDR3 has 13 residues. CDR3 sequence reads: CAISESASEKLFF. Written as DNA, the CDR3 is TGTGCCATCAGTGAGTCGGCAAGTGAAAAACTGTTTTTT.

The V and J genes are TRBV20-1 and TRBJ2-3, with 8 nucleotides matching TRBD2. This CDR3 contains 12 residues. V shed 6 bases, J shed 4 bases, and the junction held 3 bases outside the gene matches. Per the germline V gene, CDR1 is DFQATT and CDR2 is SNEGSKA (reference sequence). As DNA, the CDR3 is TGCAGTGCCGAGCGGGGGTCAGATACGCAGTATTTT. Its protein product is CSAERGSDTQYF.

The CDR3 loop is CASSFGPRVLTNTEAFF. The CDR3 bases are TGTGCCAGCAGTTTTGGGCCCAGGGTCCTTACGAACACTGAAGCTTTCTTT. V gene TRBV12-3 or TRBV12-4 combines with J gene TRBJ1-1, with a tentative D call TRBD1 (5 bases). V was trimmed by 3 bases and J by 1 base, leaving 18 bases between them. The CDR3 is 17 amino acids.

At least ten counts were recorded for this clonotype. The chain is built from TRBV6-1 and TRBJ2-5, with unresolved D. The germline CDR1 and CDR2 sequences are MNHNS and SASEGT. The V and J ends lost 8 bases and 9 bases respectively, with 10 bases between them. The CDR3 contains 10 residues. In DNA, the CDR3 is TGTGCCAGCGGCGGTAGACCCCAGTACTTC. It is translated as CASGGRPQYF.

This clonotype was counted a few times. In nucleotides, the CDR3 is TGCAGTGTCCTGACTGAGAGCTCCTACAATGAGCAGTTCTTC. As protein: CSVLTESSYNEQFF. The J gene is TRBJ2-1, the V gene TRBV20-1; D unclear. CDR1 is DFQATT, CDR2 SNEGSKA, per germline (reference sequence). This CDR3 contains 14 residues. V lost 7 bases, J lost 0 bases, and 13 bases lay in between.

This clonotype was counted only a few times. This chain connects TRBV20-1 to TRBJ2-3; D remains unclear. The V end lost 4 bases, the J end lost 0 bases, and 11 bases lay between the germline ends. The CDR3 is made up of 14 amino acids. Germline CDR1 and CDR2: DFQATT and SNEGSKA (reference sequence). Here the CDR3 DNA reads TGCAGTGCTACAGCAGACCCTAGCACAGATACGCAGTATTTT. It specifies CSATADPSTDTQYF.

The V call is TRBV15, the J call TRBJ1-2; D is unclear. V dropped 0 bases and J dropped 2 bases, with 19 bases sitting between them. The length of the CDR3 is 18 residues. Per germline, CDR1 LNHNV and CDR2 YYDKDF (reference sequence). CDR3 in amino acids: CATSRENHDHPENYGYTF. CDR3 nucleotide sequence: TGTGCCACCAGCAGAGAAAACCACGACCATCCGGAGAACTATGGCTACACCTTC.

This clonotype was seen only once. A junction end diverges from the germline sequence, so it may reflect a read error. The J gene is TRBJ1-2, the V gene TRBV29-1; D is possibly TRBD1 (5 bases). This CDR3 region has 13 residues. Germline loops: CDR1 SQVTM, CDR2 ANQGSEA. This CDR3 is CSANGGYPYGHTF. DNA of the CDR3: TGCAGCGCCAATGGGGGATATCCCTATGGCCACACCTTC. Supplemented by reference TRBV29-1 and TRBJ1-2, the full variable domain reads SAVISQKPSRDICQRGTSLTIQCQVDSQVTMMFWYRQQPGQSLTLIATANQGSEATYESGFVIDKFPISRPNLTFSTLTVSNMSPEDSSIYLCSANGGYPYGHTFGSGTRLTVV.

The gene calls are TRBV5-1 and TRBJ2-5, with 8 bases fitting TRBD2. CDR3 size: 15 residues. V was pared by 4 bases and J by 2 bases, with 7 bases of the junction left unmatched. From germline, CDR1 is SGHRS and CDR2 YFSETQ. The CDR3 DNA is TGCGCCAGCAGCCAAATTACTAGCGGTCAAGAGACCCAGTACTTC. The encoded protein is CASSQITSGQETQYF.

Details on this clonotype: A junction boundary mismatches the germline segment, possibly from a read error. V and J are TRBV11-2 and TRBJ2-7; D unresolved. Matching the DNA end better, TRBJ2-5 makes the J call doubtful. This CDR3 spans 15 amino acids. CDR1 SGHAT and CDR2 FQNNGV come from the germline V gene. CDR3 loop: CANSSTAPRRGTQYF. The CDR3 DNA sequence: TGTGCCAACAGCTCTACGGCCCCGCGACGTGGGACCCAGTACTTC.

This clonotype appeared a few times. The gene calls are TRBV7-2 and TRBJ2-1, with D unresolved. This CDR3 is built from 14 residues. V was shortened by 0 bases and J by 3 bases, with 6 bases between the two germline ends. CDR1 and CDR2 from the germline V gene are SGHTA and FQGNSA. Written as DNA, the CDR3 is TGTGCCAGCAGCTTAGCGCACAACTACAATGAGCAGTTCTTC. It translates to CASSLAHNYNEQFF.

This clonotype appeared a few times. The rearrangement links TRBV12-3 or TRBV12-4 to TRBJ1-6; perhaps TRBD1 as D (5 bases). V was pared by 3 bases and J by 7 bases, with 10 bases between. This CDR3 is built from 14 residues. The chain's CDR3 is CASSLGGANSPLHF. CDR3 bases: TGTGCCAGCAGTTTGGGCGGGGCCAATTCACCCCTCCACTTT.

This clonotype has more than one count but fewer than ten. The junction shows a germline mismatch at one end, possibly a read error. The chain recombines TRBV7-2 with TRBJ2-5; the D gene could be TRBD1 or TRBD2 (5 bases each). CDR3 length: 17 amino acids. The germline gives CDR1 SGHTA, CDR2 FQGNSA. CDR3: CANSLEVGTEDQETQYF. As DNA, the CDR3 is TGTGCCAACAGCTTAGAGGTCGGGACGGAGGACCAAGAGACCCAGTACTTC.

The chain has TRBV12-3 or TRBV12-4 and TRBJ1-1; D not certain. V was cut by 2 bases and J by 3 bases, with 10 bases left in between. There are 14 residues in the CDR3. CDR3 nucleotide sequence: TGTGCCAGCAGTTTAAGTCCCGCGGACACTGAAGCTTTCTTT. Translated, it gives CASSLSPADTEAFF.

This clonotype turned up a few times. The V call is TRBV9, the J call TRBJ2-2; D unresolved. The ends were cut back, 1 base at V and 3 bases at J, with 4 bases in the middle. Germline assignment: CDR1 SGDLS and CDR2 YYNGEE. CDR3 length: 13 amino acids. CDR3 loop: CASSVPHTGELFF. The DNA for the CDR3 is TGTGCCAGCAGCGTACCGCACACCGGGGAGCTGTTTTTT.

V gene TRBV5-1 combines with J gene TRBJ2-7; D call uncertain. The CDR3 covers 14 residues. Germline V lookup: CDR1 SGHRS, CDR2 YFSETQ. Trimming cost V 4 bases and J 3 bases, with 14 bases left between them. The CDR3 bases are TGCGCCAGCAGCCCCTCTATCGCCAGCTACGAGCAGTACTTC. It encodes CASSPSIASYEQYF.

This clonotype has more than one count but fewer than ten. V and J are TRBV7-8 and TRBJ2-5; a possible D gene is TRBD1 (5 bases). The DNA end is more similar to TRBJ2-7, so the J call may be wrong. Germline V gives CDR1 SGHVS, CDR2 FQNEAQ. This CDR3 spans 18 amino acids. The CDR3 coding sequence is TGTGCCAGCAGCTTAGTGATGGCAGGGTCGATGCGATGGGACGAGCAGTACTTC. Protein sequence: CASSLVMAGSMRWDEQYF.

The gene calls are TRBV7-3 and TRBJ2-3; 8 positions match TRBD2. CDR3 length: 15 residues. V shed 5 bases and J 2 bases; nucleotides not matched to a gene: 6. Per the germline V gene, CDR1 is SGHTA and CDR2 is FQGTGA. CDR3 sequence reads: CASSIKAGATDTQYF. The CDR3, as DNA: TGTGCCAGCAGCATAAAAGCGGGGGCCACAGATACGCAGTATTTT.

This clonotype has only a few counts. The V and J genes are TRBV7-9 and TRBJ1-2; tentatively, D is TRBD1 (5 bases). This CDR3 has 11 residues. Trimming removed 8 bases from V and 2 bases from J, with 6 bases in between. CDR1 and CDR2 from the germline V gene are SEHNR and FQNEAQ (reference sequence). The CDR3 loop is CASQGNYGYTF. For the CDR3, the DNA is TGTGCCAGCCAGGGCAACTATGGCTACACCTTC.